One T cell receptor beta chain is described in this entry. Treatment denoted: about 20 received Ad26.COV2.S at low or high dose, single or two shots; about 5 received placebo; per-sample allocation not given. Day 63 after the first injection of vaccine or placebo was the sampling time. The CDR3 extends over 13 amino acids. The germline V gene has CDR1 SGHRS and CDR2 YFSETQ. V was pared by 0 bases and J by 4 bases, with 0 bases of the junction left unmatched. Profiling relied on immunoSEQ multiplex PCR, and the TCRdb table lists in-frame clones only, not all of them. Of some 270,000 clones in the sample, 87% were seen once. The record originates from a study of Ad26.COV2.S vaccination and SARS-CoV-2 variants.

The TCR was taken from a person aged 18-60 years who received the Ad26.COV2.S COVID-19 vaccine or a placebo. The chain couples TRBV5-1 to TRBJ1-2; 7 nucleotides line up with TRBD1. Sample: peripheral blood, taken in a trial of Ad26.COV2.S vaccine versus placebo. The CDR3 nucleotides are TGCGCCAGCAGCTTGGGGGACAGCTATGGCTACACCTTC. Protein sequence: CASSLGDSYGYTF.